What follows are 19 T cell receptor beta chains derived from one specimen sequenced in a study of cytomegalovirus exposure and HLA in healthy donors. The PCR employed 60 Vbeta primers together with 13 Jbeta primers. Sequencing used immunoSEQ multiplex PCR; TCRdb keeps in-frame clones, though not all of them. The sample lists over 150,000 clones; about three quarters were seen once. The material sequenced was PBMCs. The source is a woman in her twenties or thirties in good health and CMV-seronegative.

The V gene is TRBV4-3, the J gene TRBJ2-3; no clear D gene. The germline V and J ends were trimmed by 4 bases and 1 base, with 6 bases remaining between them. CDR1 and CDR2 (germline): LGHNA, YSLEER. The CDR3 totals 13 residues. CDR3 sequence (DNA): TGCGCCAGCAGCCCACCGGGCACAGATACGCAGTATTTT. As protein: CASSPPGTDTQYF.

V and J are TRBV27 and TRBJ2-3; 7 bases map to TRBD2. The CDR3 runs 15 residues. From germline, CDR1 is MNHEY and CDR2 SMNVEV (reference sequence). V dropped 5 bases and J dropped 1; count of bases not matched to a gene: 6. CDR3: CASSPFRGGTDTQYF. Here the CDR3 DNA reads TGTGCCAGCAGTCCCTTTCGGGGGGGCACAGATACGCAGTATTTT.

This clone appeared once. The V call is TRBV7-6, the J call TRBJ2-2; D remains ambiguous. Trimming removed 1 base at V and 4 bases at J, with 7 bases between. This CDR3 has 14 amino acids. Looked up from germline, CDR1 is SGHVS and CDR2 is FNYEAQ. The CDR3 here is CASSLGLLTGELFF. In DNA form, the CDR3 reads TGTGCCAGCAGCTTAGGGCTTCTCACCGGGGAGCTGTTTTTT.

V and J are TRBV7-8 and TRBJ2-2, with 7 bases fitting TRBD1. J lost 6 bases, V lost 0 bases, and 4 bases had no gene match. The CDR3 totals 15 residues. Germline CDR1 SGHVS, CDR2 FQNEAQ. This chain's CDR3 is CASSLATGTAGELFF. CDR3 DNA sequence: TGTGCCAGCAGCTTAGCGACAGGGACGGCCGGGGAGCTGTTTTTT.

The CDR3 region is CASSIDTDQPQHF. The CDR3 DNA reads TGTGCCAGTAGTATAGATACGGATCAGCCCCAGCATTTT. The V and J genes are TRBV19 and TRBJ1-5; no clear D gene. CDR1 is LNHDA and CDR2 is SQIVND in the germline V gene (reference sequence). Trimming left V 0 bases short and J 5 bases short, with 5 bases between. The CDR3 runs to 13 residues. The full variable domain, its missing parts supplied by reference TRBV19 and TRBJ1-5, is DGGITQSPKYLFRKEGQNVTLSCEQNLNHDAMYWYRQDPGQGLRLIYYSQIVNDFQKGDIAEGYSVSREKKESFPLTVTSAQKNPTAFYLCASSIDTDQPQHFGDGTRLSIL.

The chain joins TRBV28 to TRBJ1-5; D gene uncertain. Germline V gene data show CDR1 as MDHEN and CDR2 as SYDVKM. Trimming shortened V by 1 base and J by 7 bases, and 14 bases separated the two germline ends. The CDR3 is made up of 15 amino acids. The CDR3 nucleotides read TGTGCCAGCAGTTTATTGCGTTCGGGAGGCCAGCCCCAGCATTTT. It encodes CASSLLRSGGQPQHF. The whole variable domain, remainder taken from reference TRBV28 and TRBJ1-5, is DVKVTQSSRYLVKRTGEKVFLECVQDMDHENMFWYRQDPGLGLRLIYFSYDVKMKEKGDIPEGYSVSREKKERFSLILESASTNQTSMYLCASSLLRSGGQPQHFGDGTRLSIL.

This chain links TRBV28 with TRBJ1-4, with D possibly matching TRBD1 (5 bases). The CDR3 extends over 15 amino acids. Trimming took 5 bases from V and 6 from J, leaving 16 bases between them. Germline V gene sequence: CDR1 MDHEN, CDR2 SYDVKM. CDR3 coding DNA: TGTGCCAGCAGTCCTCCCATGGGGGGGGATGAAAAACTGTTTTTT. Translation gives CASSPPMGGDEKLFF.

DNA of the CDR3: TGTGCCAGCAGTTCAGGGTTGGATGAGCAGTTCTTC. This sequence encodes CASSSGLDEQFF. The chain links TRBV28 to TRBJ2-1; the D gene is possibly TRBD1 (5 bases). V was clipped by 4 bases and J by 8 bases, with 9 bases between them. From germline, CDR1 is MDHEN and CDR2 SYDVKM. The length of the CDR3 is 12 residues. The variable domain in full, completed from reference TRBV28 and TRBJ2-1, reads DVKVTQSSRYLVKRTGEKVFLECVQDMDHENMFWYRQDPGLGLRLIYFSYDVKMKEKGDIPEGYSVSREKKERFSLILESASTNQTSMYLCASSSGLDEQFFGPGTRLTVL.

The CDR3 protein is CASSFWDRVRLEQYF. DNA of the CDR3: TGTGCCAGCAGCTTCTGGGACAGGGTACGATTAGAGCAGTACTTC. The genes are TRBV11-2 and TRBJ2-7; 9 nucleotides line up with TRBD1. The CDR3 has 15 residues. Germline V CDR1 and CDR2: SGHAT, FQNNGV. J gave up 7 bases and V 3 bases, and 10 bases lay outside the gene matches.

The CDR3 reads CASSLLSQPQHF. The CDR3 DNA is TGTGCCAGCAGCCTTTTGAGTCAGCCCCAGCATTTT. The chain employs TRBV5-6 and TRBJ1-5, with D hard to call. Trimming left V 4 bases short and J 6 bases short, with 8 bases between. Germline CDR1 is SGHDT and CDR2 is YYEEEE. CDR3 length equals 12 residues.

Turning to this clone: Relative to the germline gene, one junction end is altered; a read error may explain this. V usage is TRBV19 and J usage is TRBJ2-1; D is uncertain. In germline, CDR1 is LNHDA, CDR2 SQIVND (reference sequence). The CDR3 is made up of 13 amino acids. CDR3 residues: CASSTGVPGEEFF. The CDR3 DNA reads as TGTGCCAGTAGTACCGGCGTGCCCGGTGAGGAGTTCTTC.

The CDR3 region is CASNTGLELDTQYF. The CDR3 nucleotides are TGTGCCAGCAACACTGGACTAGAGTTGGATACGCAGTATTTT. The rearrangement uses TRBV28 and TRBJ2-3; 7 nucleotides match TRBD2. Unmatched junction bases numbered 10, after V lost 7 bases and J lost 6 bases. Germline V lookup: CDR1 MDHEN, CDR2 SYDVKM. CDR3 length equals 14 residues.

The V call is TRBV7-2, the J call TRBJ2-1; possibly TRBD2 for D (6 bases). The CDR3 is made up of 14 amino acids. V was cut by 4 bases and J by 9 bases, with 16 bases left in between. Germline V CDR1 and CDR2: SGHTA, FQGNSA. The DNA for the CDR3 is TGTGCCAGCAGCTATGACGGAGGGGCCTTTGAGCAGTTCTTC. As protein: CASSYDGGAFEQFF.

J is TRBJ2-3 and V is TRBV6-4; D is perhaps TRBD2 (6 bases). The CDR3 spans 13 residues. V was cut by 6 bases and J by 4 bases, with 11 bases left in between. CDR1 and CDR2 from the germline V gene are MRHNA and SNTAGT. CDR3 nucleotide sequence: TGTGCCAGCAGCCCCGGGGGATCAGATACGCAGTATTTT. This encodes CASSPGGSDTQYF.

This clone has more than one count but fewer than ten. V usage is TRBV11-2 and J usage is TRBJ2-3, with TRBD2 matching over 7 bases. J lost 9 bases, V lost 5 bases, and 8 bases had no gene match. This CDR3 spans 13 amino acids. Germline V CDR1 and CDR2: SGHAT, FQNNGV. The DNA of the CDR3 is TGTGCCAGCAGCCGGGGAGGGGCCGACACGCAGTATTTT. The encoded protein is CASSRGGADTQYF.

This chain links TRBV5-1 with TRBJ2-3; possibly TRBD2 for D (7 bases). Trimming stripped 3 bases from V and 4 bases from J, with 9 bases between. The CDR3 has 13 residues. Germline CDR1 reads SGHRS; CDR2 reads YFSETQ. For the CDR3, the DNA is TGCGCCAGCAGCTGGGGGGGGCCAGATACGCAGTATTTT. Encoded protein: CASSWGGPDTQYF. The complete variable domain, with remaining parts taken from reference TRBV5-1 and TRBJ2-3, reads KAGVTQTPRYLIKTRGQQVTLSCSPISGHRSVSWYQQTPGQGLQFLFEYFSETQRNKGNFPGRFSGRQFSNSRSEMNVSTLELGDSALYLCASSWGGPDTQYFGPGTRLTVL.

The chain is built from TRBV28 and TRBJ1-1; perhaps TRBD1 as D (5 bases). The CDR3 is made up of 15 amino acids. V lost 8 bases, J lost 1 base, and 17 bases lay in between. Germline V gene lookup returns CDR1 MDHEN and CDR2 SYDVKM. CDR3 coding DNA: TGTGCCAGCTCATACTTGGGGGGAAGGAACACTGAAGCTTTCTTT. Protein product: CASSYLGGRNTEAFF.

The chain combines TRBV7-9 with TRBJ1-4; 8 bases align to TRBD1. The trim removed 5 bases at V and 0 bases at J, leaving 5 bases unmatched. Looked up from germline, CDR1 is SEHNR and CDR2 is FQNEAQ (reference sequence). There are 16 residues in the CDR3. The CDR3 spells CASSVQGGATNEKLFF. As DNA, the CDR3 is TGTGCCAGCAGCGTACAGGGGGGAGCAACTAATGAAAAACTGTTTTTT.

In DNA form, the CDR3 reads TGTGCCAGCAGTGACTCCTGGAGGGGGGGCGAGCAGTTCTTC. Residues: CASSDSWRGGEQFF. V usage is TRBV6-1 and J usage is TRBJ2-1, with a tentative D call TRBD2 (7 bases). V dropped 3 bases and J dropped 10 bases, with 16 bases sitting between them. Germline V gives CDR1 MNHNS, CDR2 SASEGT. This CDR3 contains 14 residues.